This T cell receptor (beta chain) was sequenced for a study of tumor-infiltrating lymphocytes in primary liver carcinoma. Study results and limitations: Researchers did not compare CD4+ and CD8+ repertoires, as samples were bulk unsorted. Reduced overlap was seen in tumor-adjacent and tumor-blood pairs versus tumor region pairs.

The authors made TCR beta cDNA from 400 to 600 ng total RNA with a constant-region primer. Employing slightly modified ARM-PCR, three nested multiplex PCR rounds were run, and these gave rise to the TCR beta libraries. The two initial PCR rounds, 9 to 11 cycles each, used TRBV1-TRBV30 forward and C-beta reverse primers. MiXCR, applied by TCRdb to the multiplex PCR reads, yields one record per CDR3 protein. This sample yields about 300,000 distinct CDR3 sequences, of which approximately 65% are seen a single time; roughly 8.9% belongs to the top ten. Comments on this clonotype: Its target is unknown. One base away lies a much larger clone, so this may be a sequencing read error.

They got blood RNA out of unsorted whole blood and also pulled out germline DNA. Preoperatively, about 3.6 milliliters of peripheral blood were collected. Germline V lookup: CDR1 MNHEY, CDR2 SVGAGI. Trimming took 7 bases from V and 6 from J, leaving 16 bases between them. The CDR3 is 13 amino acids. The sequencing sample was made of peripheral blood. V is TRBV6-5 and J is TRBJ2-7, with D perhaps TRBD1 or TRBD2 (5 bases each). The TCR was taken from a man aged 40-50 years with primary liver carcinoma and hepatitis B virus infection. The CDR3 loop is CASTRHGTTEQYF. The CDR3 nucleotides read TGTGCCAGCACGAGGCATGGGACGACCGAGCAGTACTTC.